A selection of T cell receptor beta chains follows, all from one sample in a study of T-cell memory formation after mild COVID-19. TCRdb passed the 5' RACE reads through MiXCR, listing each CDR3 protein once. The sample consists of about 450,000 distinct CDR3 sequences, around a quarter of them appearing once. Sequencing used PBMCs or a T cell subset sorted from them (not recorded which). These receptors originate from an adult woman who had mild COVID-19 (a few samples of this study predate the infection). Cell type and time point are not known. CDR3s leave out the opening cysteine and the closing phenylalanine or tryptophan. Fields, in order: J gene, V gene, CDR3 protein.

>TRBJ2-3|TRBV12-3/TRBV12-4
ASSLDRRTDTQY
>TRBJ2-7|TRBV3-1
ASSHADRVYEQY
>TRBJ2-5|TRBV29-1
SVEPRGGRETQY
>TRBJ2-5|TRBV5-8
ASSRLALGQETQY
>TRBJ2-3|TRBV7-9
ASSLAGARADTQY
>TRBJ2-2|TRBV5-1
ASRYDSTGELF
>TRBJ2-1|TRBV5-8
ASSLGQPSSYNEQF
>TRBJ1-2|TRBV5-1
ASSLGTMTGAYGYT
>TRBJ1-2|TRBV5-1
ASIKDRGLYGYT
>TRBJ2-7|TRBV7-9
ASSLILAGVGEQY
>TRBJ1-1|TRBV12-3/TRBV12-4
ASSLGTGWSTEAF
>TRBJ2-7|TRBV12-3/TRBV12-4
ASSTLAGVGDEQY
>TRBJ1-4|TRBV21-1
ASSRGGEGNEKLF
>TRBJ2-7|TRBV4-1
ASSQGDSPPYEQY
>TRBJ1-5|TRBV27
ASSRGGRGGQPQH
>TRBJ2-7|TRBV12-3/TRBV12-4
ASSYRTRHEQY
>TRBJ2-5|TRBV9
ASSVGGDEGETKY
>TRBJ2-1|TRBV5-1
ASSLGQRDNEQF
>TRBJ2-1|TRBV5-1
ASRVRNEQF
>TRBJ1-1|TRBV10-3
AISEKTNTEAF
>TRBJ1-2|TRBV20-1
SARVESLNYGYT
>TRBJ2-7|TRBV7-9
ASSSRGATYEQY
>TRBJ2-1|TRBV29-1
SVDRDYEQF
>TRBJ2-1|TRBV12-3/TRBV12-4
ASSPGTSGRFKYNEQF
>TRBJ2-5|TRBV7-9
ASSLDWARRGETQY
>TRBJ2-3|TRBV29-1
SAEGLNTQY
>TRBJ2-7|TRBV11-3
ASSSGSGAYEQY
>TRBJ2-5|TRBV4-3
ASSQDREGGTQY
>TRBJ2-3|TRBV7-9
ASSFGTTPIMTQY
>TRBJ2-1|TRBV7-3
ASSVTSRDPRR
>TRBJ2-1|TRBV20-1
SAIRTGRGNEQF